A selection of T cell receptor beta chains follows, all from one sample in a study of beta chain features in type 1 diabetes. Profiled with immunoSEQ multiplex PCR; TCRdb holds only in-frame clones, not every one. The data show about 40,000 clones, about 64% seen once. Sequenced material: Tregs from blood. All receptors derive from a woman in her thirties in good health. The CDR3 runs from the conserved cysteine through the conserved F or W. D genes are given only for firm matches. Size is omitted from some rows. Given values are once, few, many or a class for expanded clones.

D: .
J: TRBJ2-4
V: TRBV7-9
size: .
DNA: TGTGCCAGCAGCTTAGGACATTTGAACATTCAGTACTTC
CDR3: CASSLGHLNIQYF

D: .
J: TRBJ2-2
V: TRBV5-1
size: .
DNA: TGCGCCAGCAACCTGGACAGCCCGAACACCGGGGAGCTGTTTTTT
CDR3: CASNLDSPNTGELFF

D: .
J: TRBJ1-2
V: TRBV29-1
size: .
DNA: TGCAGCGTTGTACAGGACTATGGCTACACCTTC
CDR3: CSVVQDYGYTF

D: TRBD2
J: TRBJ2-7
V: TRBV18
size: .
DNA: TGTGCCAGCTCACCCGGGACTAGCGGATTTTACGAGCAGTACTTC
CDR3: CASSPGTSGFYEQYF

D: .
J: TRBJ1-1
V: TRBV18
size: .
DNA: TGTGCCAGCTCACCTTTTGGTGGGGCCGCTGAAGCTTTCTTT
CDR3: CASSPFGGAAEAFF

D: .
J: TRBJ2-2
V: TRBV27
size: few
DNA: TGTGCCAGCAGCCCCAATGCCAGGGTAGGCACCGGGGAGCTGTTTTTT
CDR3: CASSPNARVGTGELFF

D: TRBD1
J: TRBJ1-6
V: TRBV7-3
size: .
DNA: TGTGCCAGCAGCTTAGAGGGGACAGGGCACACACCCCTCCACTTT
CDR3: CASSLEGTGHTPLHF

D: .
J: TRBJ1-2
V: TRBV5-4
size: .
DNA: TGTGCCAGCAGCAACAGGGATGGCTACACCTTC
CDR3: CASSNRDGYTF

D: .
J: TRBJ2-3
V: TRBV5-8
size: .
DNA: TGTGCCAGCAGCTTCCTCGCTAGCGTGAATACGCAGTATTTT
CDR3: CASSFLASVNTQYF

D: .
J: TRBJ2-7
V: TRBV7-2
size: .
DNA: TGTGCCAGCAGCCCGCGATCCTACGAGCAGTACTTC
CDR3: CASSPRSYEQYF

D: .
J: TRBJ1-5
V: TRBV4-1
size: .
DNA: TGCGCCAGCAGCCAAGATCAAGGGGCTCAGCCCCAGCATTTT
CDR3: CASSQDQGAQPQHF

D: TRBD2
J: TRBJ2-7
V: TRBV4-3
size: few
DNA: TGCGCCAGCAGCCAAGTTAGGAGCGGGAGCTACGAGCAGTACTTC
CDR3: CASSQVRSGSYEQYF

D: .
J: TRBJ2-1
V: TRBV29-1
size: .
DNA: TGCAGCGTTGCAGGGGTCCATGAGCAGTTCTTC
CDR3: CSVAGVHEQFF

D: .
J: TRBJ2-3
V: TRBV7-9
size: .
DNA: TGTGCCAGCAGCTTAGCTGAGGTGGGCACAGATACGCAGTATTTT
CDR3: CASSLAEVGTDTQYF

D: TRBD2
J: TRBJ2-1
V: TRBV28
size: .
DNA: TGTGCCAGCAGTCCCCTGGGACTAGGTTACAATGAGCAGTTCTTC
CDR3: CASSPLGLGYNEQFF

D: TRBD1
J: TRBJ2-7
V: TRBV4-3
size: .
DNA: TGCGCCAGCAGCCAAGACCGGGACAGGGGGCTCTACGAGCAGTACTTC
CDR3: CASSQDRDRGLYEQYF

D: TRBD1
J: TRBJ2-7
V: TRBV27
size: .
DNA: TGTGCCACCAAACCTCAGGGGGCCCTCTACGAGCAGTACTTC
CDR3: CATKPQGALYEQYF

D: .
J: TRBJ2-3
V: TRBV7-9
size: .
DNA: TGTGCCAGCAAGGTGGCGGGCACAGATACGCAGTATTTT
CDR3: CASKVAGTDTQYF

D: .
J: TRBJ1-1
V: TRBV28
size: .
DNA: TGTGCCAGCACCCCGCGCGGGGCGCGGAACACTGAAGCTTTCTTT
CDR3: CASTPRGARNTEAFF

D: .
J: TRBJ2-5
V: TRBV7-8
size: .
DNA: TGTGCCAGCAGCTTAGGGAGCCAAGAGACCCAGTACTTC
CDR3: CASSLGSQETQYF

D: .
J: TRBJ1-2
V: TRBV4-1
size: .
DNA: TGCGCCAACAGCCGGACGTCAAACGCCGGGGATGGCTACACCTTC
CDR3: CANSRTSNAGDGYTF

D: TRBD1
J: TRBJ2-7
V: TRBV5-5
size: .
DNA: TGTGCCAGCAGCGTGGCCGGGACAGCCTACTCCTACGAGCAGTACTTC
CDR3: CASSVAGTAYSYEQYF

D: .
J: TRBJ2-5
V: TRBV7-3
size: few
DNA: TGTGCCAGCAGCATGAACAGGGTAGAGACCCAGTACTTC
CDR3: CASSMNRVETQYF

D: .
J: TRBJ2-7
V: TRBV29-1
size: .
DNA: TGCAGCGTTCGGTTCGAATACTACGAGCAGTACTTC
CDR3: CSVRFEYYEQYF

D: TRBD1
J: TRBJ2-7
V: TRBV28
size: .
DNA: TGTGCCAGCAGTTTATCCTATTCCGGACAGGGGGTATTGGAGCAGTACTTC
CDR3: CASSLSYSGQGVLEQYF

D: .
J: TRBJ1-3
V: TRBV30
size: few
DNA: TGTGCCTGGCATAAAAACAGAGTCTCTGGAAACACCATATATTTT
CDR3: CAWHKNRVSGNTIYF

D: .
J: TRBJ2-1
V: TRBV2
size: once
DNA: TGTGCCAGCAGTGATGGGGGCCCAAAGCAGTTCTTC
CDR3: CASSDGGPKQFF

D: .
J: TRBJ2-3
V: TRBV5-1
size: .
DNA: TGCGCCAGCAGCTTGGCCGGGAGCACAGATACGCAGTATTTT
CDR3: CASSLAGSTDTQYF

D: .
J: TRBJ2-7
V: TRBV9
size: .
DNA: TGTGCCAGCAGCGTAGACGGGACAAACCCCTACGAGCAGTACTTC
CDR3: CASSVDGTNPYEQYF

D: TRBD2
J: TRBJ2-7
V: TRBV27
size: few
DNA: TGTGCCAGCCATCGTAGCGGGGCGTACGAGCAGTACTTC
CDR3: CASHRSGAYEQYF

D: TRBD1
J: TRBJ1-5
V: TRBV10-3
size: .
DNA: TGTGCCACCGGGACAGATTTTCAGCCCCAGCATTTT
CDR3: CATGTDFQPQHF

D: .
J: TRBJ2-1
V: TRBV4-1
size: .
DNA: TGCGCCAGCAGCCAAAGGAGGGGGGAAGCGGGATCCTACAATGAGCAGTTCTTC
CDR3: CASSQRRGEAGSYNEQFF

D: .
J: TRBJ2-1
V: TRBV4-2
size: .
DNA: TGTGCCAGCAGCCAAGACTCATTGGGCAGTTCGTTCAATGAGCAGTTCTTC
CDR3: CASSQDSLGSSFNEQFF

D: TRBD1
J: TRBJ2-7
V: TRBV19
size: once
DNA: TGTGCCAGTAGTACACCGGGACAGGGCTCCTACGAGCAGTACTTC
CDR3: CASSTPGQGSYEQYF

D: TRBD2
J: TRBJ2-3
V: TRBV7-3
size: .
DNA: TGTGCCAGCAGCCTAGCGGGAGGGGAAGTAGATACGCAGTATTTT
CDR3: CASSLAGGEVDTQYF

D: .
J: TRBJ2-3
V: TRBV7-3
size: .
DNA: TGTGCCAGCAGCCGGGGGGCTAGCGGAGATACGCAGTATTTT
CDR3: CASSRGASGDTQYF